The TCR beta chain under discussion was sequenced for a study of blood T cell repertoires in COVID-19 (dated by TCRdb to the early 2020s). Background for the entire study: Samples from collaborators originated in the United States, Italy and Spain and spanned both the acute and convalescent phases of COVID-19. The material from the prospective study consisted of cDNA or gDNA derived from T cells, B-cell-depleted T cells, or PBMCs. Deeply sampled blood TCRbeta repertoires from subjects exposed to, actively infected with, or recovered from COVID-19 were included in the dataset. The repertoires were released in a freely available public database intended as a resource for research on the immune response to SARS-CoV-2. Samples came from the ongoing ImmuneRACE study (first 160 participants) plus 1,254 subjects from 6 global collaborators. The sample metadata nearly always contained a de-identified subject ID, COVID-19 status, age in years and sex. HLA class I and class II types, where available, came from metadata supplied by the sample provider rather than from assay-based typing.

Each collaborating institution followed its own protocols to collect whole blood in K2EDTA tubes. For TCRbeta analysis, collaborators shipped samples in one of three forms: frozen whole blood, isolated PBMCs, or DNA extracted from either of those sample types. The germline V and J ends show losses of 5 bases and 1 base respectively, and no gene match explains 5 bases of the junction. Spanning cysteine to phenylalanine, the CDR3 consists of 14 amino acids. The read is trimmed to its CDR3 DNA, 42 bases read in frame from base 1. CDR1 SGHTA and CDR2 FQGNSA were looked up in the germline V gene. Results the study describes overall, beyond this receptor: How much clinical and demographic metadata was included differed by source and by participant, and the metadata was provided uncurated.

Concerning this clone: Its antigen target is currently unknown. No quality values exist for individual bases; no much larger clone is one base distant.

The immunoSEQ Assay, a bias-controlled multiplex PCR, was used to amplify TCRbeta CDR3 regions from genomic DNA. The study's own analysis went as follows. The number of nucleated cells in each sample was estimated by amplification of reference gene primers within the assay. To quantify the absolute abundance of each unique TCRbeta CDR3 rearrangement, sequence reads were collapsed and filtered. For each sample, productive Simpson clonality was calculated as the square root of Simpson's diversity index over productive rearrangements. What TCRdb holds here is the immuneACCESS table cut down to in-frame rearrangements. Part of the clones is not present; checked against another copy, under half of the missing clones reflect an unresolved V gene, and the others are unexplained. V, J and clone size reflect that table, while D and trimming were determined from the DNA. Recorded for this sample are roughly 100,000 clones; more than 65% of them occurred a single time. Of the sample, roughly 25% is held by the ten largest clones.

The origin of this receptor is an elderly man with active or convalescent COVID-19. The sequencing input was peripheral blood. The chain is encoded by TRBV7-2 joined to TRBJ2-7, and 7 junction bases match TRBD2. The CDR3 sequence is CASSNERGSYEQYF. The sequenced DNA: TGTGCCAGCAGCAACGAGCGGGGTTCCTACGAGCAGTACTTC.